These T cell receptor beta chains were read from a single sample in a study of T cells in Graves' hyperthyroidism and ophthalmopathy. TCRdb called the multiplex PCR reads again in MiXCR, with one record for every CDR3 protein. Of 600,000 to 700,000 distinct CDR3 sequences detected, about 45% appear once; the ten largest clones hold about 7%. Source material: peripheral blood or thyroid tissue (not recorded which). The receptor set was obtained from an adult man with Graves' disease, either hyperthyroidism or ophthalmopathy (not recorded which). Each CDR3 is given with its conserved first and last residue. D genes are given only for firm matches. Clone sizes are given selectively: once, few, many, or a class where the clone is expanded.

j_gene: TRBJ1-1; abundance: few; v_gene: TRBV12-3/TRBV12-4; d_gene: -; CDR3aa: CASSERLQRNTEAFF; CDR3nt: TGTGCCAGCAGCGAACGACTACAGCGGAACACTGAAGCTTTCTTT
j_gene: TRBJ2-2; abundance: -; v_gene: TRBV6-1; d_gene: -; CDR3aa: CASRWPNTGELFF; CDR3nt: TGTGCCAGCAGATGGCCGAACACCGGGGAGCTGTTTTTT
j_gene: TRBJ1-2; abundance: -; v_gene: TRBV20-1; d_gene: -; CDR3aa: CSYSTAGGYTF; CDR3nt: TGCAGTTACTCGACGGCGGGTGGCTACACCTTC
j_gene: TRBJ2-7; abundance: -; v_gene: TRBV10-2; d_gene: TRBD1; CDR3aa: CASALRDRGDYEQYF; CDR3nt: TGCGCCAGCGCACTCCGGGACAGGGGGGACTACGAGCAGTACTTC
j_gene: TRBJ2-5; abundance: -; v_gene: TRBV7-2; d_gene: -; CDR3aa: CASSLQGRQPQYF; CDR3nt: TGTGCCAGCAGCTTACAGGGACGGCAGCCCCAGTACTTC
j_gene: TRBJ2-5; abundance: -; v_gene: TRBV10-3; d_gene: -; CDR3aa: CATGAFQGLSGETQYF; CDR3nt: TGTGCCACCGGAGCGTTCCAGGGGTTAAGTGGAGAGACCCAGTACTTC
j_gene: TRBJ1-1; abundance: few; v_gene: TRBV10-3; d_gene: -; CDR3aa: CAISTTDGLNTEAFF; CDR3nt: TGTGCCATCTCAACAACGGACGGATTGAACACTGAAGCTTTCTTT
j_gene: TRBJ2-3; abundance: -; v_gene: TRBV10-3; d_gene: -; CDR3aa: CAISESRGTDTQYF; CDR3nt: TGTGCCATCAGTGAGTCGCGTGGGACAGATACGCAGTATTTT
j_gene: TRBJ2-2; abundance: many; v_gene: TRBV7-2; d_gene: -; CDR3aa: CASGVGAGELFF; CDR3nt: TGTGCCAGCGGGGTGGGAGCCGGGGAGCTGTTTTTT
j_gene: TRBJ1-6; abundance: -; v_gene: TRBV6-1; d_gene: TRBD1; CDR3aa: CASSRLGQGSNSPLHF; CDR3nt: TGTGCCAGCAGCCGCCTGGGACAGGGGAGTAATTCGCCCCTCCACTTT
j_gene: TRBJ1-4; abundance: -; v_gene: TRBV20-1; d_gene: -; CDR3aa: CSARAGAANEKLFF; CDR3nt: TGCAGTGCCCGAGCCGGGGCAGCTAATGAAAAACTGTTTTTT
j_gene: TRBJ1-1; abundance: few; v_gene: TRBV6-6; d_gene: -; CDR3aa: CASRETGRGTEAFF; CDR3nt: TGTGCCAGCAGGGAGACAGGACGGGGCACTGAAGCTTTCTTT
j_gene: TRBJ2-7; abundance: -; v_gene: TRBV7-9; d_gene: -; CDR3aa: CASSPAVF; CDR3nt: TGTGCCAGCAGCCCGGCGGTCTTT
j_gene: TRBJ1-6; abundance: -; v_gene: TRBV5-1; d_gene: -; CDR3aa: CASSLESSNSPLHF; CDR3nt: TGCGCCAGCAGCTTGGAGTCCTCTAATTCACCCCTCCACTTT